Detailed here is one TCR beta chain. This clone was recorded once. The antigen this receptor binds is unknown. No much larger clonotype is one base removed from it; base qualities were not supplied. The CDR3 numbers 15 residues from cysteine through phenylalanine. CDR3 DNA only is kept here, 45 bases in frame from base 1. Compared with germline, V lacks 6 bases and J lacks 4 bases; bases without a gene match: 9. The germline V gene specifies MDHEN as CDR1 and SYDVKM as CDR2. Libraries were built with the immunoSEQ multiplex PCR assay. A mixture of 60 forward primers for TCR Vbeta segments and 13 reverse primers for TCR Jbeta segments was used in the multiplex PCR. The CDR3 region of rearranged TCR beta genes was amplified from genomic DNA by a multiplex PCR assay. On the Illumina HiSeq System, the amplified TCR beta libraries were sequenced as 87-base-pair reads. The authors processed their data as follows. A later analysis counted around 72 million unique TCR beta chains across the 550 to 800 repertoires, and approximately 11 million of these chains were shared by at least two donors. Raw reads were error-corrected and collapsed into unique sequences by a nearest-neighbor algorithm in which closely related sequences were merged to remove PCR and sequencing errors. To assign V, D and J gene segments, CDR3 sequences were aligned to IMGT reference sequences. For a sequence to be retained, a match of at least six nucleotides was required to both a V gene segment and a J gene segment. A rearrangement was called productive if the CDR3 had no stop codons and remained in frame with V and J, and every other rearrangement was called non-productive. Following IMGT convention, CDR3 was defined as the stretch from the second conserved V-encoded cysteine to the conserved J-encoded phenylalanine. The earlier analysis of about 620 of the donors excluded sequences that lacked an unambiguous match to a single V gene segment. An earlier analysis of a few hundred of the donors classified V segments as functional when productive rearrangements were above 56.7% and as segregating when the standard deviation between donors was above 5%. To diagnose cytomegalovirus status from the catalog of TCR beta chain sequences, a statistical classification framework was built. In a later analysis, TCR nucleotide sequences were compared against IMGT/GENE-DB human TR gene sequences so that V and J genes could be assigned. Using the TCRdist pipeline, a later analysis assigned CDR3 sequences along with most-parsimonious VDJ recombination scenarios. In a later analysis, each TCR beta chain was defined by its CDR3 amino acid sequence together with its V-gene family, and reads without a unique V-gene family were excluded. In a later analysis, approximately 590 highly shared, low-generation-probability nucleotide sequences were removed to address suspected cross-contamination and a sequencing artifact. For each public chain, a later analysis derived a clonal expansion index from normalized ranks of inferred template counts within each repertoire. In a later analysis, generation probabilities were computed with a VDJ recombination model fitted to out-of-frame rearrangements, and the resulting probabilities were checked against IGoR. In a later analysis, TCR-TCR, TCR-HLA and TCR-CMV co-occurrence was scored with hypergeometric tests, and a repertoire-size bias correction was applied to TCR pairs. In a later analysis, false discovery rates were estimated by permuting HLA or CMV assignments 20 times. A later analysis grouped co-occurring TCRs with DBSCAN, adding TCRdist sequence similarity when clustering within HLA-allele-positive subsets. Co-occurrence clustering excluded repertoires with fewer than 30,000 or more than 120,000 public chains, plus five with anomalous nucleotide sharing. TCRdb limited this immuneACCESS table to in-frame rearrangements with V and J called. A share of clones is missing; checked studies link under half to unresolved V genes, and the rest is unexplained. The V and J calls and clone size were taken over from that table, and D and trimming were inferred from the DNA. Within this sample are hundreds of thousands of clones, with approximately 82% of them counted one time only. The top ten clonotypes cover around 0.57% of the sample.

The data are from a study of cytomegalovirus exposure and HLA in healthy donors (TCRdb year 2017). For the study in its entirety: According to an earlier analysis of 587 of the donors, 200 million or so T cells yielded over 100 million unique TCR beta sequences and around 280 Gb of sequence data. The study profiled the T cell repertoires of 550 to 700 subjects by immunosequencing and related them to cytomegalovirus serostatus. Approximately 300 gigabases of sequencing data and tens of millions of unique TCR sequences made up an early release that covered about 640 HLA-typed donors. To predict cytomegalovirus infection status, the study brought together high-throughput TCR immunosequencing, statistical association of individual TCRs with disease status, and machine learning. Across under 500 genotyped donors of the cohort, an average of approximately 240,000 unique TCR beta nucleotide sequences per donor were sequenced, and 15% to 20% of those sequences were non-productive. All discovery cohort repertoires had been generated using a single sequencing platform. Typing coverage differed by locus: A, B, C, DRB1 and DQB1 were typed in about 629-630 donors, DQA1 in 500 to 550, DPA1 in approximately 610, and DPB1 in approximately 450. Roughly 5 DR-DQ haplotypes were handled as single units for association and clustering, since linkage in the cohort was strong. An earlier analysis of about 600 of the donors used high-throughput TCR beta sequencing to judge whether each TCR beta V gene segment behaved as functional or pseudogenic. The study aimed to test whether cataloging public T cell receptors could reveal signatures of past pathogen exposure. In addition to the first cohort of roughly 670 subjects, a separate validation cohort of 120 different subjects was used. Class I and class II HLA loci were covered by the typing at four-digit resolution. Donor age, sex, ethnicity and CMV serostatus were compiled alongside the repertoire data. Of the 300 to 450 genotyped donors, approximately 82% fell in the genetic ancestry cluster associated with self-reported Caucasian donors. Genome-wide SNP genotypes for about three fifths of the roughly 670 donors were used in a later genetic analysis, which treated that subset as a discovery cohort. In the later analysis, no new phenotypic data were used to find candidate immune exposures; instead, reliance was placed on TCR beta sequences and their occurrence across donors. A later analysis re-analyzed previously published TCR beta repertoires from about 730 donors and added high-resolution HLA genotyping to study TCR occurrence patterns.

The cohort was made up of 666 healthy bone marrow donors. Cohort members were all nominally healthy when sampled, although unrecorded immune exposures were likely present. The donor tested CMV seronegative, placing the donor among the 350 or so seronegative members of the cohort. Every donor gave a peripheral blood sample, and the peripheral blood mononuclear cells from that sample were used for TCR beta sequencing. Genomic DNA was extracted from the blood cell samples with the Qiagen DNeasy Blood Extraction Kit. The research as a whole found: Some 15 rarely observed V segments, including chromosome 9 orphons, were excluded from the earlier analysis of about 500 of the donors because counts were too low. In an earlier analysis of some 500 of the donors, most TCR beta V segments were observed in productive rearrangements about 87% or about 30% of the time, broadly matching IMGT annotations. Sequencing depth was assumed to be roughly uniform across donors in the presence/absence analyses, though that assumption may not hold. In a later analysis, several top co-occurrence clusters were reported to appear linked to parvovirus B19, influenza, CMV and Epstein-Barr virus. Specific HLA alleles were associated with 18,000 or so TCR beta sequences at a false discovery rate of 0.05 in a later analysis. A few of the identified cytomegalovirus-associated TCR beta chains were confirmed in vitro to be specific for cytomegalovirus antigens. Correlated functional status among segregating V segments might reflect linkage disequilibrium, but an unknown experimental factor could not be ruled out. In a later genetic analysis, a missense DCLRE1C variant was associated with V-gene and J-gene trimming of TCR beta chains, and the association was replicated in an independent cohort. A later analysis found that HLA-associated TCR beta chains were more clonally expanded and had lower generation probabilities than equally common non-associated chains. The 87-base-pair reads could not distinguish some IMGT-functional V segments, including TRBV6-2 and TRBV6-3, so those segments were excluded. The sequencing pipeline was judged likely to have produced a cluster of highly shared sequence variants as a technical artifact. A later analysis found that TCR association rates varied across HLA loci, with DRB1 alleles showing the most associated TCRs and HLA-C alleles the fewest. While some public TCRs were present in many individuals, most TCR sequences turned up only very rarely across donors. A later analysis found that most CMV-associated TCR beta chains appeared HLA-restricted, with HLA associations seemingly driven largely by CMV exposure. The cohort was sequenced for TCR beta chains only, and without alpha or paired-chain data the features that could be detected were limited. The only immune exposure information available for the cohort was CMV serostatus. When HLA alleles, especially DR and DQ, strongly co-occurred, attributing TCR associations to individual alleles was difficult. A further reported finding was that TCR beta sequences accurately predicted the HLA-A and HLA-B alleles for most subjects in the first cohort. The authors suggested that the approach could potentially be extended to other disease states and immunological phenotypes. According to a later genetic analysis, donors in an Asian-associated ancestry cluster had fewer N-insertions in productive TCRs than the approximately 650-donor mean. Because HLA typing was missing for some donors at each locus, association tests included only the typed subset. The classifier was reported to diagnose cytomegalovirus status with high specificity and sensitivity in both the original and validation cohorts. A total of 150 or so TCR beta chains were listed by the study as associated with cytomegalovirus.

The receptor was derived from a woman aged 35 to 49 in good health and CMV-seronegative. The receptor chain draws on TRBV28 and TRBJ2-3, with 8 middle bases fitting TRBD2. The sequenced sample was PBMCs. The CDR3: CASSPRGGPADTQYF. The DNA sequence is as follows: TGTGCCAGCAGCCCACGGGGGGGCCCAGCAGATACGCAGTATTTT. The full variable domain, completed from the reference TRBV28 and TRBJ2-3 proteins outside the CDR3, reads DVKVTQSSRYLVKRTGEKVFLECVQDMDHENMFWYRQDPGLGLRLIYFSYDVKMKEKGDIPEGYSVSREKKERFSLILESASTNQTSMYLCASSPRGGPADTQYFGPGTRLTVL.